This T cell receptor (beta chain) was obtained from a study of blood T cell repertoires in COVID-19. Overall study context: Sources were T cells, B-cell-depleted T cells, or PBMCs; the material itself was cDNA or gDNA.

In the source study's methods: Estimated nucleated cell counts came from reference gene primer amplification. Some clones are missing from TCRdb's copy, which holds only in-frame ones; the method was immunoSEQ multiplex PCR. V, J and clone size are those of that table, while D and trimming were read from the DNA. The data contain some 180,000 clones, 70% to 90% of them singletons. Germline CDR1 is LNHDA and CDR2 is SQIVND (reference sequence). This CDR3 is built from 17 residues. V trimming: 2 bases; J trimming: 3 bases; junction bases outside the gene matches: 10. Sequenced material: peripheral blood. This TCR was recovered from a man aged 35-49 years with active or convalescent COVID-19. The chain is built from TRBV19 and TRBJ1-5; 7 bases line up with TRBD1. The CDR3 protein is CASSIRRGLGYNQPQHF. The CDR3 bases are TGTGCCAGTAGTATACGGAGGGGGCTGGGTTACAATCAGCCCCAGCATTTT.